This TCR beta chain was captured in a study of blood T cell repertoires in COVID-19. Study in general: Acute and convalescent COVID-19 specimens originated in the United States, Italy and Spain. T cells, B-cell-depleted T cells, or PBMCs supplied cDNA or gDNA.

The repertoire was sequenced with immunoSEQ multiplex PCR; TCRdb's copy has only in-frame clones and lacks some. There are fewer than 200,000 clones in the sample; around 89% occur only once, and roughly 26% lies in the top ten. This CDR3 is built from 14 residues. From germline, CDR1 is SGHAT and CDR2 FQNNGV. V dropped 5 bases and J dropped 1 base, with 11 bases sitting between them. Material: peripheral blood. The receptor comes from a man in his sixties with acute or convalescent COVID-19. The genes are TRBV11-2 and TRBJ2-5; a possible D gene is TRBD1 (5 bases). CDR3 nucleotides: TGTGCCAGCAGCAGGGGCGACGGCCAAGAGACCCAGTACTTC. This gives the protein CASSRGDGQETQYF.